A single sample is the source of the 6 T cell receptor beta chains below, sequenced in a study of blood T cell repertoires in COVID-19. The protocol was immunoSEQ multiplex PCR, while the TCRdb copy is restricted to in-frame clones and leaves out a portion. This sample has about 150,000 clones, with about 73% found just once. What was sequenced was peripheral blood. The receptors here all came from a man older than 75 with acute or convalescent COVID-19.

The chain links TRBV6-5 to TRBJ1-3; the match to TRBD1 covers 9 bases. This CDR3 comprises 15 residues. Germline CDR1 is MNHEY and CDR2 is SVGAGI. J was trimmed by 1 base and V by 7 bases; bases with no gene match: 5. CDR3 DNA sequence: TGTGCCAGCAACCTACAGGGGGCGTCTGGAAACACCATATATTTT. Translated, it gives CASNLQGASGNTIYF.

The chain has TRBV7-2 and TRBJ1-2; TRBD1 might be the D (6 bases). CDR3 size: 15 residues. CDR1 is SGHTA, CDR2 FQGNSA, per germline. Deletions cut 5 bases from V and 4 bases from J, with 17 bases between. CDR3 residues: CASSPRNGQPYGYTF. In DNA, the CDR3 is TGTGCCAGCAGCCCCCGTAACGGACAGCCCTATGGCTACACCTTC.

This rearrangement joins TRBV5-4 to TRBJ1-6, with a possible D match to TRBD1 (6 bases). CDR3 length equals 15 residues. Trimming pared 0 bases from V and 4 bases from J, leaving 8 bases between. Germline loops: CDR1 SGHNT, CDR2 YYREEE (reference sequence). The CDR3 loop reads CASSLAGQYNSPLHF. The CDR3 DNA reads TGTGCCAGCAGCTTGGCAGGACAGTATAATTCACCCCTCCACTTT.

V gene TRBV15 combines with J gene TRBJ2-7; 9 bases line up with TRBD1. The CDR3 runs 14 residues. V gave up 4 bases and J gave up 4 bases; unmatched junction bases: 5. Germline-derived CDR1 and CDR2 are LNHNV and YYDKDF (reference sequence). CDR3 nucleotides: TGTGCCACCAGCATGGACAGGGGACCTTACGAGCAGTACTTC. Protein sequence: CATSMDRGPYEQYF.

The chain has TRBV7-9 and TRBJ1-2; TRBD1 matches 7 bases. V lost 5 bases, J lost 4 bases, and 10 bases stayed unmatched. The CDR3 consists of 15 residues. The germline V gene has CDR1 SEHNR and CDR2 FQNEAQ (reference sequence). The CDR3 DNA is TGTGCCAGCAGCCCCGACAGGGTTAATGCCTATGGCTACACCTTC. Protein: CASSPDRVNAYGYTF. Full variable domain (rest looked up from reference TRBV7-9 and TRBJ1-2): DTGVSQNPRHKITKRGQNVTFRCDPISEHNRLYWYRQTLGQGPEFLTYFQNEAQLEKSRLLSDRFSAERPKGSFSTLEIQRTEQGDSAMYLCASSPDRVNAYGYTFGSGTRLTVV.

This clone came up once. The same CDR3 also results from other DNA sequences found in this sample. This chain links TRBV7-2 with TRBJ2-3; TRBD2 agrees at 10 bases. CDR3 length equals 16 residues. Germline V gene lookup returns CDR1 SGHTA and CDR2 FQGNSA. The trim removed 4 bases at V and 1 base at J, leaving 5 bases unmatched. The CDR3 is CASSSRLAGGTDTQYF. The DNA for the CDR3 is TGTGCCAGCAGCTCAAGACTAGCGGGTGGCACAGATACGCAGTATTTT.